Below are 23 T cell receptor beta chains sequenced from a single sample in a study of Graves' ophthalmopathy and Graves' hyperthyroidism. As the template, RNA transcripts were used to amplify TCR beta CDR3 regions. RT-PCR with HTBI primers came first, then second-round multiplex PCR. MiXCR was run by TCRdb on the multiplex PCR reads, yielding one entry per CDR3 protein. The sample has about 740,000 distinct CDR3 sequences, approximately 40% seen once; the top ten hold 44%. The sample consisted of peripheral blood. These receptors came from an adult man with Graves' ophthalmopathy.

The chain is built from TRBV29-1 and TRBJ1-4, with D possibly matching TRBD1 (5 bases). Between the trimmed V and J ends, which lost 8 bases and 0 bases, there was a span of 7 bases. The germline gives CDR1 SQVTM, CDR2 ANQGSEA. This CDR3 has 12 residues. CDR3 in DNA: TGCAGCTTGGACACAACTAATGAAAAACTGTTTTTT. This translates into CSLDTTNEKLFF. The entire variable domain, with the rest obtained from reference TRBV29-1 and TRBJ1-4, is as follows: SAVISQKPSRDICQRGTSLTIQCQVDSQVTMMFWYRQQPGQSLTLIATANQGSEATYESGFVIDKFPISRPNLTFSTLTVSNMSPEDSSIYLCSLDTTNEKLFFGSGTQLSVL.

This clonotype was seen repeatedly, ten times or more. This sequence joins TRBV5-8 and TRBJ2-5, with D possibly matching TRBD2 (5 bases). CDR3 length: 13 amino acids. CDR1 SGHTS and CDR2 YDEGEE come from the germline V gene. V lost 4 bases to trimming and J lost 5 bases, with 12 bases between them. The CDR3 sequence is CASSPARRETQYF. CDR3 bases: TGTGCCAGCAGCCCAGCGAGGAGGGAGACCCAGTACTTC.

There are many counts of this clonotype. The rearrangement links TRBV15 to TRBJ1-1, with D hard to call. Germline loops: CDR1 LNHNV, CDR2 YYDKDF (reference sequence). This CDR3 is 14 amino acids long. V lost 6 bases and J lost 6, with 17 bases in between. The CDR3 bases are TGTGCCACCAGAGGAGGGCCTTCCCTTGCTGAAGCTTTCTTT. It translates to CATRGGPSLAEAFF.

This clonotype was seen only a few times. The rearrangement links TRBV10-3 to TRBJ2-7, with D possibly being TRBD1 (6 bases). Per the germline V gene, CDR1 is ENHRY and CDR2 is SYGVKD. Trimming stripped 10 bases from V and 2 bases from J, with 15 bases between. The CDR3 runs to 13 residues. As DNA, the CDR3 is TGTGCCAGCAGCCACGACAGGACCTACGAGCAGTACTTC. This gives the protein CASSHDRTYEQYF.

This clonotype was recorded a few times. This rearrangement joins TRBV7-9 to TRBJ2-3; 11 nucleotides agree with TRBD2. The CDR3 spans 15 residues. The germline CDR1 and CDR2 sequences are SEHNR and FQNEAQ (reference sequence). V was pared by 5 bases and J by 8 bases, with 9 bases of the junction left unmatched. CDR3 DNA: TGTGCCAGCAGCCAGAGACTAGCGGGACCAATTACGCAGTATTTT. Translation gives CASSQRLAGPITQYF.

The chain combines TRBV29-1 with TRBJ2-5; 7 bases fit TRBD1. Germline lookup yields CDR1 SQVTM and CDR2 ANQGSEA. The CDR3 extends over 12 amino acids. Trimming at V came to 8 bases and at J to 1 base, leaving 4 bases not matched to a gene. CDR3 coding DNA: TGCAGCTTTAGGGGGCGCCAAGAGACCCAGTACTTC. This sequence encodes CSFRGRQETQYF.

This clonotype was counted between two and nine times. The chain's CDR3 is CASSLVSETNTEAFF. CDR3 nucleotide sequence: TGTGCCAGCAGCTTAGTTTCAGAGACAAACACTGAAGCTTTCTTT. The chain links TRBV7-9 to TRBJ1-1, with no clear D. This CDR3 spans 15 amino acids. Germline loops: CDR1 SEHNR, CDR2 FQNEAQ (reference sequence). Between the trimmed V and J ends, which lost 1 base and 2 bases, there was a span of 11 bases. Full variable domain (rest looked up from reference TRBV7-9 and TRBJ1-1): DTGVSQNPRHKITKRGQNVTFRCDPISEHNRLYWYRQTLGQGPEFLTYFQNEAQLEKSRLLSDRFSAERPKGSFSTLEIQRTEQGDSAMYLCASSLVSETNTEAFFGQGTRLTVV.

The V call is TRBV24-1, the J call TRBJ1-1; 7 bases agree with TRBD1. Losses at the gene ends were 9 bases for V and 8 bases for J; bases not matched to a gene: 23. The CDR3 runs to 17 residues. Germline V CDR1 and CDR2: KGHDR, SFDVKD. CDR3 region: CATLGGVGRGDRSEAFF. DNA of the CDR3: TGTGCCACCCTTGGAGGGGTAGGGAGGGGGGACAGATCAGAAGCTTTCTTT.

In the case of this clonotype: A much larger clone differs from this one at a single base, so this may be a read error. This chain links TRBV2 with TRBJ2-7; D perhaps matches TRBD2 (6 bases). The germline V gene has CDR1 SNHLY and CDR2 FYNNEI. This CDR3 has 14 residues. DNA of the CDR3: TGCGCCAGCAGGGTACAAGCGGGTACCTACGAGCAGTACTTC. This gives the protein CASRVQAGTYEQYF.

This clonotype was seen a handful of times. Here the CDR3 reads CASSRETINTEAFF. DNA of the CDR3: TGTGCCAGCAGCCGGGAGACGATTAACACTGAAGCTTTCTTT. The chain carries TRBV7-2 and TRBJ1-1; D is unclear. The V gene's germline CDR1 is SGHTA and CDR2 FQGNSA. This CDR3 is 14 amino acids long. Trimming took off 5 bases at V and 2 bases at J, with 12 bases between the two ends. Complete variable domain (other parts from reference TRBV7-2 and TRBJ1-1): GAGVSQSPSNKVTEKGKDVELRCDPISGHTALYWYRQSLGQGLEFLIYFQGNSAPDKSGLPSDRFSAERTGGSVSTLTIQRTQQEDSAVYLCASSRETINTEAFFGQGTRLTVV.

This rearrangement joins TRBV7-9 to TRBJ2-7; no firm D call. Germline assignment: CDR1 SEHNR and CDR2 FQNEAQ (reference sequence). Trimming took 4 bases from V and 2 from J, leaving 15 bases between them. The CDR3 loop spans 15 amino acids. The CDR3: CASSSNDLDTYEQYF. CDR3 nucleotides: TGTGCCAGCAGCTCGAACGATCTCGACACCTACGAGCAGTACTTC.

The chain recombines TRBV6-6 with TRBJ1-2; D is unclear. V dropped 7 bases and J dropped 4 bases, with 13 bases sitting between them. The CDR3 totals 13 residues. Germline V gives CDR1 MNHNY, CDR2 SVGAGI (reference sequence). CDR3 protein: CASIPVGSYGYTF. The CDR3 nucleotides read TGTGCCAGCATCCCGGTGGGTTCCTATGGCTACACCTTC.

DNA of the CDR3: TGTGCCAGCAGCCCGTCGACAGGCGGTTGGGGCTACACCTTC. Its protein product is CASSPSTGGWGYTF. The J gene is TRBJ1-2, the V gene TRBV12-3 or TRBV12-4, with D tentatively TRBD1 (6 bases). Trimming took 6 bases from V and 8 from J, leaving 19 bases between them. The CDR3 length is 14 residues.

Notes on this clonotype: Possible read error: a much larger clone is one base away. This chain joins TRBV7-2 and TRBJ1-4, with a weak D call TRBD1 (5 bases). The CDR3 runs to 15 residues. Germline loops: CDR1 SGHTA, CDR2 FQGNSA. CDR3 loop: CACSPWGGTNEKLFF. As DNA, the CDR3 is TGTGCCTGCAGCCCTTGGGGGGGAACTAATGAAAAACTGTTTTTT. The full variable domain, in which reference TRBV7-2 and TRBJ1-4 provide the parts outside the CDR3, is GAGVSQSPSNKVTEKGKDVELRCDPISGHTALYWYRQSLGQGLEFLIYFQGNSAPDKSGLPSDRFSAERTGGSVSTLTIQRTQQEDSAVYLCACSPWGGTNEKLFFGSGTQLSVL.

Remarks on this clonotype: A read error may produce the germline difference seen at one junction end. The chain uses TRBV6-5 and TRBJ1-3; D ambiguous. Germline V gene sequence: CDR1 MNHEY, CDR2 SVGAGI. The CDR3 spans 10 residues. The DNA of the CDR3 is TGTGCCATCAGTGTTGACACCATATATTTT. It yields the protein CAISVDTIYF.

Concerning this clonotype itself: One end of the junction varies from germline; a read error may be responsible. This rearrangement joins TRBV29-1 to TRBJ2-2; a possible D gene is TRBD2 (5 bases). CDR3 length: 12 residues. Germline V CDR1 and CDR2: SQVTM, ANQGSEA. CDR3 protein: CSVGGNPGELFF. The CDR3, as DNA: TGCAGCGTTGGAGGGAACCCCGGGGAGCTGTTTTTT.

In its sample, this clonotype was seen many times. This chain links TRBV12-3 or TRBV12-4 with TRBJ2-7; 8 bases align to TRBD1. The CDR3 loop spans 15 amino acids. The ends lost 2 bases at V and 1 base at J; junction bases unmatched: 4. The CDR3 bases are TGTGCCAGCAGTTTAATTCGGGACAGGTCCTACGAGCAGTACTTC. It specifies CASSLIRDRSYEQYF.

V is TRBV25-1 and J is TRBJ2-5; TRBD2 aligns across 7 bases. The end of the DNA fits TRBJ2-1 better, so the J call may be wrong. The germline V gene has CDR1 MGHDK and CDR2 SYGVNS. The CDR3 spans 16 residues. The CDR3, as DNA: TGTGCCAGCAGTGAATATTGGGCTAGCGGTGGCAATGAGCAGTTCTTC. Translation: CASSEYWASGGNEQFF.

The rearrangement links TRBV7-9 to TRBJ1-2; 9 positions agree with TRBD1. V shed 5 bases, J shed 2 bases, and the junction held 6 bases outside the gene matches. CDR1 SEHNR and CDR2 FQNEAQ come from the germline V gene (reference sequence). The CDR3 length is 15 residues. The CDR3 DNA is TGTGCCAGCAGCGAACCGGGACAGGGAAACTATGGCTACACCTTC. Its protein product is CASSEPGQGNYGYTF.

This chain joins TRBV7-8 and TRBJ1-1, with TRBD1 matching over 7 bases. The ends lost 5 bases at V and 10 bases at J; junction bases unmatched: 10. CDR1 and CDR2 from the germline V gene are SGHVS and FQNEAQ. This CDR3 region has 13 residues. CDR3 coding DNA: TGTGCCAGCAGCGAAAACAGGGGATTAAGAGCTTTCTTT. Residues: CASSENRGLRAFF.

There are many counts of this clonotype. The genes are TRBV29-1 and TRBJ1-2, with 9 bases that match TRBD1. Germline values: CDR1 SQVTM, CDR2 ANQGSEA. After removal of 7 bases from V and 8 bases from J, the junction contained 5 bases not matched to a gene. CDR3 length equals 11 residues. The CDR3 nucleotides read TGCAGCGGAGACAGGGGGGACGGCTACACCTTC. The encoded protein is CSGDRGDGYTF.

This chain links TRBV6-1 with TRBJ1-5; 7 positions match TRBD1. The germline CDR1 and CDR2 sequences are MNHNS and SASEGT. CDR3 size: 16 residues. V was clipped by 8 bases and J by 0 bases; unmatched bases: 10. DNA for the CDR3: TGTGCCAGCTCGCCGGGGGACAGCCATAGCAATCAGCCCCAGCATTTT. This translates into CASSPGDSHSNQPQHF.

At least ten counts were recorded for this clonotype. V gene TRBV9 combines with J gene TRBJ2-5; D not resolved. CDR3 length: 11 amino acids. Germline V lookup: CDR1 SGDLS, CDR2 YYNGEE. V lost 5 bases and J 3 bases, leaving 5 bases between the germline ends. For the CDR3, the DNA is TGTGCCAGCAGGGATAAAGAGACCCAGTACTTC. It is translated as CASRDKETQYF.